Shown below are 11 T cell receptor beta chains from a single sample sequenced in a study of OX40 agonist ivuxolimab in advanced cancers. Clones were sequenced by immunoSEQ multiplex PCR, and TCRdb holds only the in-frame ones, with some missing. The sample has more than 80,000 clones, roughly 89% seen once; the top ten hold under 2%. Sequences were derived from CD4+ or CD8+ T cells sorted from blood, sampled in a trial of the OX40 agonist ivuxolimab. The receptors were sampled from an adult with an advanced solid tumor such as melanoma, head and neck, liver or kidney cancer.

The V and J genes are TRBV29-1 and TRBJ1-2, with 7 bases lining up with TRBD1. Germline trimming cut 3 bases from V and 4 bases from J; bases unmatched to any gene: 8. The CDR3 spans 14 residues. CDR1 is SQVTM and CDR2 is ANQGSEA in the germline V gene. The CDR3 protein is CSVDPGTAIYGYTF. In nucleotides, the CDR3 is TGCAGCGTTGATCCCGGGACAGCGATCTATGGCTACACCTTC.

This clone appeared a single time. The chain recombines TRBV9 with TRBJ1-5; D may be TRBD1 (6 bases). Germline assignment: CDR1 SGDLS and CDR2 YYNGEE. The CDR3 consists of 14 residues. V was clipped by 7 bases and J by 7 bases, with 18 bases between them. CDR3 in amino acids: CASSSPGAGQPQHF. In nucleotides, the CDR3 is TGTGCCAGCTCCTCTCCGGGGGCCGGGCAGCCCCAGCATTTT.

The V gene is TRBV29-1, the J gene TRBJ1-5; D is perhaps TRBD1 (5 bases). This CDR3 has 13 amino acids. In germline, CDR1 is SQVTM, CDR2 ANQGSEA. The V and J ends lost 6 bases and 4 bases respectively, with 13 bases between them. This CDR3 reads CSVLDSKNQPQHF. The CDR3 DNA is TGCAGCGTGCTTGACAGCAAAAATCAGCCCCAGCATTTT.

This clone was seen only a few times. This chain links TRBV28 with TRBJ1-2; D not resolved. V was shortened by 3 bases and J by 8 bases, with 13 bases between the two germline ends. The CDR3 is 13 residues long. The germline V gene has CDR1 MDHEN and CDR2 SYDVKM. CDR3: CASSFVAVLGYTF. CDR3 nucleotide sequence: TGTGCCAGCAGTTTTGTGGCCGTTCTCGGCTACACCTTC.

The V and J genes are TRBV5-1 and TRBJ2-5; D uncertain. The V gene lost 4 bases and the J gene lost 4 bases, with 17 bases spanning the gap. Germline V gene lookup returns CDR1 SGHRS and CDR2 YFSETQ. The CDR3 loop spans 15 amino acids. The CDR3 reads CASSLGPSSGETQYF. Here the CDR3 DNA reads TGCGCCAGCAGCCTCGGGCCCTCCTCTGGAGAGACCCAGTACTTC.

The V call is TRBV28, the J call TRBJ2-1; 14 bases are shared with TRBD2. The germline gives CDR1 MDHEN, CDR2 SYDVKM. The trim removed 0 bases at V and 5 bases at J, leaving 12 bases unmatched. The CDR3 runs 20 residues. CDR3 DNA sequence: TGTGCCAGCAGTTTATGGGGGGTAGGACTAGCGGGAGGTACAAACAATGAGCAGTTCTTC. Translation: CASSLWGVGLAGGTNNEQFF.

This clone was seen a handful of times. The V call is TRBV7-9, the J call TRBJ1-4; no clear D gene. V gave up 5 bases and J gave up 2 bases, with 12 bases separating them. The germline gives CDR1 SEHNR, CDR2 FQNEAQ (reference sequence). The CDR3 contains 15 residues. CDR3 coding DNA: TGTGCCAGCAGCACCCTGTACCGTACTAATGAAAAACTGTTTTTT. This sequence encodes CASSTLYRTNEKLFF.

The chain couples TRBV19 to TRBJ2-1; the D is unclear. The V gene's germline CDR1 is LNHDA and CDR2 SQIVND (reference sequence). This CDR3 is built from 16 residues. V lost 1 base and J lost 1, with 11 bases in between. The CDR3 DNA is TGTGCCAGTAGTATAGGTCTGCTGTTATCCTACAATGAGCAGTTCTTC. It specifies CASSIGLLLSYNEQFF. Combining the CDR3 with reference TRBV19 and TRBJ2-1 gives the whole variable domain DGGITQSPKYLFRKEGQNVTLSCEQNLNHDAMYWYRQDPGQGLRLIYYSQIVNDFQKGDIAEGYSVSREKKESFPLTVTSAQKNPTAFYLCASSIGLLLSYNEQFFGPGTRLTVL.

The CDR3 nucleotides are TGTGCCAGCAGCCGGAGGCTGGGAGGTTCCACAGATACGCAGTATTTT. Protein sequence: CASSRRLGGSTDTQYF. This sequence joins TRBV11-2 and TRBJ2-3; the D gene is possibly TRBD2 (6 bases). Per the germline V gene, CDR1 is SGHAT and CDR2 is FQNNGV. This CDR3 region has 16 residues. The V end lost 5 bases, the J end lost 2 bases, and 17 bases lay between the germline ends.

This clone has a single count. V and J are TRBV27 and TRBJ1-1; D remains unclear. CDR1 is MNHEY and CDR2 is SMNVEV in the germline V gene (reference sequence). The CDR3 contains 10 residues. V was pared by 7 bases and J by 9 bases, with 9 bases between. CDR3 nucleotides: TGTGCCAGCACCGATCCGAAAGCTTTCTTT. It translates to CASTDPKAFF.

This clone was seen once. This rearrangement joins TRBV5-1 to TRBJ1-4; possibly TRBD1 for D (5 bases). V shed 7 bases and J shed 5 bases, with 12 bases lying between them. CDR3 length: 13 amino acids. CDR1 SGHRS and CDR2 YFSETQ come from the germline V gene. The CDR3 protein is CASRGRANEKLFF. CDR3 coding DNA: TGCGCCAGCCGGGGCAGGGCAAATGAAAAACTGTTTTTT.